This T cell receptor (beta chain) was observed in a study of vaccination effects on CD4 cells after COVID-19. Looking at the study overall: Each well held approximately 1.8 million PBMC cultured with 7.5 to 10 ug/ml peptides and 7.5 to 10 IU/ml IL-2. Study-level points and caveats: No early post-infection timepoints were available in the study, which also included few convalescent patients. Substantial clonal contraction characterized both infection- and vaccine-induced clones late after vaccination.

The assay was immunoSEQ multiplex PCR, and TCRdb's table has in-frame clones only and misses some. The table includes some 50,000 clones, around 67% detected once. Scientists isolated CD4+ T cells after an approximately 9-day culture period ended. Half of the medium was exchanged for IL-2 medium on both days 3 and 7. In regard to this clone: The antigen remains undetermined.

Sequenced here: CD4+ T cells from PBMCs cultured without peptide, sampled before COVID-19 vaccination. The sequence came from a human donor who received a COVID-19 vaccine.

CDR3 sequence: CASSLLAGGRGETQYF. The CDR3 DNA sequence: TGTGCCAGCAGCTTACTAGCGGGGGGTCGGGGAGAGACCCAGTACTTC. The chain has TRBV5-8 and TRBJ2-5; TRBD2 matches 12 bases. V gave up 2 bases and J gave up 4 bases; unmatched junction bases: 6. The length of the CDR3 is 16 residues. Germline V CDR1 and CDR2: SGHTS, YDEGEE.